The 11 T cell receptor beta chains presented below share a single source sample, sequenced in a study of cytomegalovirus exposure and HLA in healthy donors. The PCR made use of 60 Vbeta and 13 Jbeta primers. Using immunoSEQ multiplex PCR, the repertoire was profiled, and TCRdb retains in-frame clones only, with some absent. This repertoire shows about 150,000 clones, about 82% found once; its top ten account for 3% to 3.5%. The sample consisted of PBMCs. These receptors all stem from a male donor in good health and CMV-seronegative.

The chain combines TRBV15 with TRBJ1-4; 7 bases match TRBD1. The V segment lost 1 base and the J segment 8 bases; nucleotides outside the gene matches: 7. The germline V gene has CDR1 LNHNV and CDR2 YYDKDF (reference sequence). The CDR3 length is 15 residues. The CDR3 loop is CATSRGAGGGEKLFF. The CDR3 nucleotides read TGTGCCACCAGCAGAGGTGCAGGGGGAGGCGAAAAACTGTTTTTT. The full variable domain, in which reference TRBV15 and TRBJ1-4 provide the parts outside the CDR3, is DAMVIQNPRYQVTQFGKPVTLSCSQTLNHNVMYWYQQKSSQAPKLLFHYYDKDFNNEADTPDNFQSRRPNTSFCFLDIRSPGLGDTAMYLCATSRGAGGGEKLFFGSGTQLSVL.

This clone was detected only a few times. V and J are TRBV6-6 and TRBJ1-2, with no clear D. The CDR3 has 12 amino acids. CDR1 is MNHNY and CDR2 is SVGAGI in the germline V gene (reference sequence). V was shortened by 6 bases and J by 8 bases, with 13 bases between the two germline ends. CDR3 nucleotide sequence: TGTGCCAGCAGACCCCCTGGGAGGGGCTACACCTTC. This encodes CASRPPGRGYTF.

V gene TRBV7-9 combines with J gene TRBJ2-7; 10 bases are shared with TRBD1. Trimming took 4 bases from V and 4 from J; bases not matched to a gene: 10. From germline, CDR1 is SEHNR and CDR2 FQNEAQ (reference sequence). CDR3 length: 16 amino acids. The CDR3 spells CASSSPGQGNMYEQYF. For the CDR3, the DNA is TGTGCCAGCAGCTCACCGGGACAGGGGAACATGTACGAGCAGTACTTC.

This clone was observed once. Because the CDR3 is missing its conserved closing phenylalanine or tryptophan, this is likely a read error. No DNA is shown, since the ends of the CDR3 on it are uncertain; the CDR3 is the one TCRdb lists. This chain links TRBV6-6 with TRBJ1-2; TRBD1, the D gene given by the table, was not confirmed from the DNA. Germline V lookup: CDR1 MNHNY, CDR2 SVGAGI (reference sequence). Both ends counted, the CDR3 spans 14 residues. Here the CDR3 reads CASSYSDSPYGHTL.

This clone was seen a handful of times. This chain links TRBV6-5 with TRBJ1-2; tentatively, D is TRBD1 (5 bases). Germline lookup yields CDR1 MNHEY and CDR2 SVGAGI. The CDR3 consists of 15 residues. Deletions cut 6 bases from V and 8 bases from J, with 22 bases between. This CDR3 reads CASRPLSGLGGGYTF. CDR3 bases: TGTGCCAGCAGACCCCTTTCGGGGTTGGGGGGGGGCTACACCTTC.

J is TRBJ1-2 and V is TRBV28; D gene ambiguous. The CDR3 covers 12 residues. The ends were cut back, 7 bases at V and 6 bases at J, with 12 bases in the middle. The germline gives CDR1 MDHEN, CDR2 SYDVKM. The CDR3 spells CASMPGGHGYTF. The DNA for the CDR3 is TGTGCCAGCATGCCAGGCGGGCATGGCTACACCTTC.

V and J are TRBV6-4 and TRBJ2-1; 10 nucleotides align to TRBD2. This CDR3 spans 14 amino acids. The germline gives CDR1 MRHNA, CDR2 SNTAGT. The trim removed 4 bases at V and 5 bases at J, leaving 2 bases unmatched. CDR3 coding DNA: TGTGCCAGCAGTGCTAGCGGGGGAAACAATGAGCAGTTCTTC. It translates to CASSASGGNNEQFF.

The CDR3 region is CASSGDRMAFF. CDR3 bases: TGTGCCAGCAGTGGGGACAGGATGGCTTTCTTT. The chain combines TRBV2 with TRBJ1-1; 8 nucleotides align to TRBD1. The CDR3 runs to 11 residues. Germline CDR1 is SNHLY and CDR2 is FYNNEI. The junction had 3 bases not matched to a gene; V was cut back by 4 bases and J by 11 bases.

The chain combines TRBV4-1 with TRBJ2-1; D is unclear. CDR1 and CDR2 (germline): MGHRA, YSYEKL. Trimming removed 0 bases at V and 6 bases at J, with 15 bases between. The CDR3 runs to 16 residues. The CDR3 DNA follows: TGCGCCAGCAGCCAAGATCCCGGTATCTACTCCAATGAGCAGTTCTTC. It yields the protein CASSQDPGIYSNEQFF.

This clone was observed a few times. V usage is TRBV6-1 and J usage is TRBJ1-5; 7 bases map to TRBD1. V lost 4 bases, J lost 6 bases, and 6 bases stayed unmatched. This CDR3 region has 14 residues. Germline assignment: CDR1 MNHNS and CDR2 SASEGT. The CDR3 DNA reads TGTGCCAGCAGTGCCGGGACAGAGGGTCAGCCCCAGCATTTT. Its translation is CASSAGTEGQPQHF.

The V gene is TRBV5-4, the J gene TRBJ2-7; the D gene is possibly TRBD2 (5 bases). Per the germline V gene, CDR1 is SGHNT and CDR2 is YYREEE (reference sequence). The CDR3 contains 15 residues. V was pared by 6 bases and J by 4 bases, with 20 bases between. For the CDR3, the DNA is TGTGCCAGCACTCTGGACTCCTCGGGTATATACGAGCAGTACTTC. Protein product: CASTLDSSGIYEQYF. The full variable domain, rest sourced from reference TRBV5-4 and TRBJ2-7, is ETGVTQSPTHLIKTRGQQVTLRCSSQSGHNTVSWYQQALGQGPQFIFQYYREEENGRGNFPPRFSGLQFPNYSSELNVNALELDDSALYLCASTLDSSGIYEQYFGPGTRLTVT.